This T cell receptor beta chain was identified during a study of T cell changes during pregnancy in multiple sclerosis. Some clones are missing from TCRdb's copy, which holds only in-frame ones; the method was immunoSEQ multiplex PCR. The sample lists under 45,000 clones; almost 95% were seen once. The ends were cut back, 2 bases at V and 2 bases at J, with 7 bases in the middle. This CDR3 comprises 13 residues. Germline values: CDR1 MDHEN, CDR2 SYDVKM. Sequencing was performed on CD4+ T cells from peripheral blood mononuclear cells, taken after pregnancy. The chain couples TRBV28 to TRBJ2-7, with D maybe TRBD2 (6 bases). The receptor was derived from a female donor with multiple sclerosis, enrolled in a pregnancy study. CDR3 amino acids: CASSLAGTYEQYF. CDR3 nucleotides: TGTGCCAGCAGTTTAGCGGGAACCTACGAGCAGTACTTC.